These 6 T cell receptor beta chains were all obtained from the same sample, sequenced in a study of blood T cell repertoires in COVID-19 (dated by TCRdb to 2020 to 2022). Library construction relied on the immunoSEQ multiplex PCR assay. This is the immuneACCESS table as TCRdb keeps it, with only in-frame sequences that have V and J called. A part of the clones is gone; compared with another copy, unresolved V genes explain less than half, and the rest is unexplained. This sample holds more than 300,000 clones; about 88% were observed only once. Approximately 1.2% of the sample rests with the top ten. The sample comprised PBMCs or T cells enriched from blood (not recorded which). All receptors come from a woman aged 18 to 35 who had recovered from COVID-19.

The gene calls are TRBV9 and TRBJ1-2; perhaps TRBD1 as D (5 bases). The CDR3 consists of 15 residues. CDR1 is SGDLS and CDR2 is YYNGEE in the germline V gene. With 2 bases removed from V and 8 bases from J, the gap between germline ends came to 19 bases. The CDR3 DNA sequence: TGTGCCAGCAGCGTGCGTCTTTGGGGCTTGGGGGGCTACACCTTC. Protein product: CASSVRLWGLGGYTF.

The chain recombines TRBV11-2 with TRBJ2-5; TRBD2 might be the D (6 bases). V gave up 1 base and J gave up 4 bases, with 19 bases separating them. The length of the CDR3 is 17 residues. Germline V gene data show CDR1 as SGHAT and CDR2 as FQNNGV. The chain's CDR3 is CASSLVNGGANRETQYF. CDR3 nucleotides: TGTGCCAGCAGCTTAGTTAACGGGGGAGCGAATCGAGAGACCCAGTACTTC.

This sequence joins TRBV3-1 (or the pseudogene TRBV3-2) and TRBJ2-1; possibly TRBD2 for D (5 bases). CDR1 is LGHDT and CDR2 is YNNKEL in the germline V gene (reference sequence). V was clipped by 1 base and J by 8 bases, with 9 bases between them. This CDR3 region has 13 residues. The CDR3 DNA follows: TGTGCCAGCAGCCAAGGGGTTAGCGATGAGCAGTTCTTC. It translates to CASSQGVSDEQFF.

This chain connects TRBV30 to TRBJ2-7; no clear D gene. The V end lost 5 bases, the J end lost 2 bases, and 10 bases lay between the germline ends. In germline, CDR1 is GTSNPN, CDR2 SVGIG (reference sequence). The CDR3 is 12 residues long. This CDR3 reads CAWSGSPYEQYF. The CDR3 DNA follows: TGTGCCTGGTCCGGGTCGCCCTACGAGCAGTACTTC.

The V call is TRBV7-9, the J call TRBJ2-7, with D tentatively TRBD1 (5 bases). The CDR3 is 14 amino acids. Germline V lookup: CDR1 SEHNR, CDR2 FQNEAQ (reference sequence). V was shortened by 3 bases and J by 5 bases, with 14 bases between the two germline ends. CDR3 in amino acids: CASSFTGNLDEQYF. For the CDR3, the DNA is TGTGCCAGCAGCTTCACAGGTAATCTAGACGAGCAGTACTTC.

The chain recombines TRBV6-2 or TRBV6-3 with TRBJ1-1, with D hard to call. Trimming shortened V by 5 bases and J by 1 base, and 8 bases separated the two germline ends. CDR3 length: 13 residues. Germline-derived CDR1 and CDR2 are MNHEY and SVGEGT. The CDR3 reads CASSRGRNTEAFF. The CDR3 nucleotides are TGTGCCAGCAGTCGCGGGAGGAACACTGAAGCTTTCTTT.